A selection of T cell receptor beta chains follows, all from one sample in a study of response to subunit inactivated influenza vaccine. Using its own MiXCR run on the RT-PCR reads, TCRdb lists one record per CDR3 protein. The repertoire holds some 500,000 distinct CDR3 sequences, with approximately 17% as singletons. Sequenced here: CD4+ T cells sorted from PBMCs, sampled 23 months after vaccination. The source is a man aged 50 to 75 who received an inactivated influenza vaccine. Each CDR3 is given with its conserved first and last residue. The D gene is left open where the match is weak. Some rows have no size entry. The others give once, few or many, or a class for an expanded clone.

>few|TRBV3-1|TRBJ2-3|TRBD1
CASSQMTGDTDTQYF
TGTGCCAGCAGCCAAATGACAGGGGACACAGATACGCAGTATTTT
>few|TRBV4-3|TRBJ2-2|.
CASSQDWASAIPLGELFF
TGCGCCAGCAGCCAAGATTGGGCCTCGGCTATTCCCCTTGGGGAGCTGTTTTTT
>few|TRBV2|TRBJ1-1|.
CAASMDKNTEAFF
TGTGCCGCCAGTATGGACAAGAACACTGAAGCTTTCTTT
>many|TRBV29-1|TRBJ2-2|.
CSVDRAGTGELFF
TGCAGCGTTGACAGGGCGGGCACCGGGGAGCTGTTTTTT
>.|TRBV5-6|TRBJ1-1|TRBD1
CASRPGQGLFMDTEAFF
TGTGCCAGCAGACCGGGACAGGGGCTCTTTATGGACACTGAAGCTTTCTTT
>.|TRBV5-6|TRBJ1-6|.
CASSLRLSSYNSPLHF
TGTGCCAGCAGCTTGCGGTTGAGCTCCTATAATTCACCCCTCCACTTT
>few|TRBV5-1|TRBJ2-2|TRBD2
CASSSVSGSPGELFF
TGCGCCAGCAGCTCCGTTAGCGGGAGCCCCGGGGAGCTGTTTTTT
>few|TRBV20-1|TRBJ2-2|TRBD2
CSALTSGGSDGELFF
TGCAGTGCGCTGACTAGCGGGGGAAGTGACGGGGAGCTGTTTTTT
>.|TRBV5-5|TRBJ2-1|.
CASSLYYGAANEQFF
TGTGCCAGCAGCCTGTACTACGGCGCCGCCAATGAGCAGTTCTTC
>.|TRBV20-1|TRBJ1-2|.
CSAAYRVGYGYTF
TGCAGTGCTGCCTACAGGGTTGGCTATGGCTACACCTTC
>few|TRBV20-1|TRBJ2-7|TRBD1
CSASSGTGNYEQYF
TGCAGTGCTAGTTCCGGGACAGGGAACTACGAGCAGTACTTC
>many|TRBV12-3/TRBV12-4|TRBJ2-3|.
CASSLQAGGTDTQYF
TGTGCCAGCAGTTTACAAGCGGGCGGCACAGATACGCAGTATTTT
>few|TRBV4-2|TRBJ2-3|TRBD2
CASSQDQGAGSSTDTQYF
TGTGCCAGCAGCCAAGATCAAGGAGCGGGGAGTAGCACAGATACGCAGTATTTT
>many|TRBV7-2|TRBJ2-1|.
CASSPTAGEYNEQFF
TGTGCCAGCAGCCCGACGGCAGGGGAATACAATGAGCAGTTCTTC
>many|TRBV28|TRBJ1-2|.
CASSLGDYGYTF
TGTGCCAGCAGTTTAGGGGACTATGGCTACACCTTC
>few|TRBV27|TRBJ2-7|TRBD1
CASSKFLAGGVYEQYF
TGTGCCAGCAGTAAATTTTTGGCAGGGGGAGTCTACGAGCAGTACTTC
>few|TRBV5-1|TRBJ2-5|.
CASSLDSSQETQYF
TGCGCCAGCAGCTTGGATTCCTCCCAAGAGACCCAGTACTTC
>many|TRBV2|TRBJ2-5|.
CASMWAGVETQYF
TGTGCCAGCATGTGGGCGGGCGTCGAGACCCAGTACTTC
>few|TRBV6-6|TRBJ2-7|.
CASLDSTTYEQYF
TGTGCCAGCCTCGACAGTACAACCTACGAGCAGTACTTC
>many|TRBV24-1|TRBJ2-3|.
CATSDPGQFGDTQYF
TGTGCCACCAGTGATCCGGGACAATTTGGAGATACGCAGTATTTT
>.|TRBV5-6|TRBJ2-1|.
CASSPGQAPNNEQFF
TGTGCCAGCAGCCCCGGGCAGGCTCCTAACAATGAGCAGTTCTTC
>many|TRBV7-2|TRBJ1-4|.
CASSLVQGIGEKLFF
TGTGCCAGCAGCTTGGTCCAGGGGATTGGAGAAAAACTGTTTTTT
>many|TRBV19|TRBJ2-7|.
CASSTTGPYEQYF
TGTGCCAGTAGTACAACAGGGCCCTACGAGCAGTACTTC
>.|TRBV4-3|TRBJ2-2|TRBD1
CASSQGQGSATGELFF
TGCGCCAGCAGCCAGGGACAGGGGTCGGCCACCGGGGAGCTGTTTTTT
>few|TRBV12-3/TRBV12-4|TRBJ2-2|.
CASRSGTEYTGELFF
TGTGCCAGCAGATCCGGGACGGAATACACCGGGGAGCTGTTTTTT
>many|TRBV20-1|TRBJ2-3|.
CSARKTIYSTDTQYF
TGCAGTGCTAGGAAGACCATTTATAGCACAGATACGCAGTATTTT
>.|TRBV6-6|TRBJ2-7|.
CASSTHYEQYF
TGTGCCAGCAGTACACACTACGAGCAGTACTTC
>many|TRBV10-3|TRBJ2-5|TRBD2
CAISEATSGGQETQYF
TGTGCCATCAGTGAGGCGACTAGCGGGGGTCAAGAGACCCAGTACTTC
>.|TRBV10-2|TRBJ2-3|TRBD2
CASSEEGRGNTDTQYF
TGCGCCAGCAGTGAGGAAGGGCGGGGGAACACAGATACGCAGTATTTT
>few|TRBV20-1|TRBJ1-4|.
CSASRGNEKLFF
TGCAGTGCCAGCCGCGGGAATGAAAAACTGTTTTTT
>.|TRBV11-1|TRBJ2-3|TRBD2
CASSFRTSGRYWIDTQYF
TGTGCCAGCAGCTTCCGGACTAGCGGGAGGTACTGGATAGATACGCAGTATTTT
>few|TRBV29-1|TRBJ2-1|TRBD2
CSAPGLAHNEQFF
TGCAGCGCACCGGGACTAGCCCACAATGAGCAGTTCTTC
>.|TRBV9|TRBJ2-7|.
CASSVGPAYEQYF
TGTGCCAGCAGCGTAGGACCGGCATACGAGCAGTACTTC
>many|TRBV5-1|TRBJ2-1|.
CASSLVGGEQFF
TGCGCCAGCAGCTTGGTTGGCGGCGAGCAGTTCTTC
>.|TRBV3-1|TRBJ2-7|TRBD1
CASSPTRGQGSYEQYF
TGTGCCAGCAGCCCTACCCGCGGACAGGGCTCCTACGAGCAGTACTTC
>.|TRBV20-1|TRBJ1-1|.
CSARESRGTEAFF
TGCAGTGCTAGAGAAAGCAGGGGCACTGAAGCTTTCTTT
>.|TRBV12-3/TRBV12-4|TRBJ1-5|.
CASSPDSRPYQPQHF
TGTGCCAGCAGTCCGGACTCCCGGCCCTATCAGCCCCAGCATTTT
>many|TRBV9|TRBJ2-3|.
CASSVVGRTREMDTQYF
TGTGCCAGCAGTGTCGTTGGACGGACTCGCGAAATGGATACGCAGTATTTT
>.|TRBV6-1|TRBJ1-6|TRBD1
CASRPGWDRFSPLHF
TGTGCCAGCAGGCCCGGTTGGGACAGATTTTCACCCCTCCACTTT
>.|TRBV4-2|TRBJ1-1|.
CASSRFDGGNTEAFF
TGTGCCAGCAGCCGATTCGACGGCGGGAACACTGAAGCTTTCTTT